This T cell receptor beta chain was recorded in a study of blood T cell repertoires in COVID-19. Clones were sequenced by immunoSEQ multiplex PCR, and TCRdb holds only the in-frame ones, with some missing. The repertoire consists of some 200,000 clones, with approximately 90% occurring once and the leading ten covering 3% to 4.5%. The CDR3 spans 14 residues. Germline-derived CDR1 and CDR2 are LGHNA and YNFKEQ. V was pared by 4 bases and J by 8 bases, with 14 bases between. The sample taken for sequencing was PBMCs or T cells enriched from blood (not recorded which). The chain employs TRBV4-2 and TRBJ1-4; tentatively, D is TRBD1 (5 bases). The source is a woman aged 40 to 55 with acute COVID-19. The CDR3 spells CASSREGFGEKLFF. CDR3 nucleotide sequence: TGTGCCAGCAGCCGGGAGGGGTTCGGCGAAAAACTGTTTTTT.